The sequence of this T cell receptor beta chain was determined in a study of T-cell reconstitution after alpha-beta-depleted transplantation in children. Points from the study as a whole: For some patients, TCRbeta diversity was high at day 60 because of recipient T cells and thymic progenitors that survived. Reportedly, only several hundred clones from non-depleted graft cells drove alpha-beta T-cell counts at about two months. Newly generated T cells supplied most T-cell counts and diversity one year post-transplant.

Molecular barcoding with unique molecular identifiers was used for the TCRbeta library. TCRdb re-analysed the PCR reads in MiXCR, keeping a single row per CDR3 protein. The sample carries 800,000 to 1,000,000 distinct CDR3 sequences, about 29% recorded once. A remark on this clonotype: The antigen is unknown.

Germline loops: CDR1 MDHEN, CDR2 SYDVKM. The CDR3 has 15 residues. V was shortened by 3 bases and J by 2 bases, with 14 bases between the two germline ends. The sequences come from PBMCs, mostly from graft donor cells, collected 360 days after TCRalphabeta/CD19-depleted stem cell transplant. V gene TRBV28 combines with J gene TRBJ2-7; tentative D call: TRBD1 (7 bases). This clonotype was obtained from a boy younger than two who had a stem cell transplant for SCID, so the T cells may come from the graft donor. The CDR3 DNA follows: TGTGCCAGCAGTTTGCAGGGGGGCGATACCTACGAGCAGTACTTC. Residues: CASSLQGGDTYEQYF.